Listed below are T cell receptor beta chains from one sample, sequenced in a study of blood T cells in healthy people across ages. TCRdb reprocessed the 5' RACE reads with MiXCR, giving one entry per CDR3 protein. The sample has about a million distinct CDR3 sequences; roughly 51% are singletons. The source material was blood. These receptors all stem from a woman between 55 and 75 years old in good health. The CDR3 runs from the conserved cysteine through the conserved F or W. Each record gives: D gene, clone size, V gene, J gene, CDR3 DNA, CDR3 protein. The D gene is left open where the match is weak. Clone size is shown for a subset of rows, as once, few, many or a class of expanded clone.

D: .; size: .; V: TRBV12-3/TRBV12-4; J: TRBJ2-3; DNA: TGTGCCAGCAGTTGGGGAACAGGGGACTTTGCAGATACGCAGTATTTT; CDR3: CASSWGTGDFADTQYF
D: .; size: .; V: TRBV20-1; J: TRBJ2-1; DNA: TGCAGTGTTAGACCTGGGACAATAGAGCAGTTCTTC; CDR3: CSVRPGTIEQFF
D: .; size: .; V: TRBV28; J: TRBJ2-7; DNA: TGTGCCAGCAGTCCTCGACTCCGGGACGAGCAGTACTTC; CDR3: CASSPRLRDEQYF
D: .; size: .; V: TRBV20-1; J: TRBJ2-7; DNA: TGCAGTGCTAGAGAGGTGGGTAGCGGACCATACGAGCAGTACTTC; CDR3: CSAREVGSGPYEQYF
D: .; size: .; V: TRBV4-1; J: TRBJ1-4; DNA: TGCGCCAGCAGTCAACAGATCCTGAACGGAAAACTGTTTTTT; CDR3: CASSQQILNGKLFF
D: .; size: .; V: TRBV6-2/TRBV6-3; J: TRBJ2-1; DNA: TGTGCCAGCAGCAAAGGTTACAGCCTGTACAATGAGCAGTTCTTC; CDR3: CASSKGYSLYNEQFF
D: .; size: .; V: TRBV3-1; J: TRBJ2-7; DNA: TGTGCCAGCAGCCATCGGCTAGCGAGAGCTTTAGAGCAGTACTTC; CDR3: CASSHRLARALEQYF
D: .; size: .; V: TRBV7-9; J: TRBJ2-7; DNA: TGTGCCAGCAGCGGGACTGTCGAGACCTACGAGCAGTACTTC; CDR3: CASSGTVETYEQYF
D: .; size: .; V: TRBV7-2; J: TRBJ2-1; DNA: TGTGCCAGCAGCTTACGACGGGCAAGTGACTACAATGAGCAGTTCTTC; CDR3: CASSLRRASDYNEQFF
D: TRBD2; size: .; V: TRBV29-1; J: TRBJ2-1; DNA: TGCAGCGTTGTTGCGGGAGCCCCCTACAATGAGCAGTTCTTC; CDR3: CSVVAGAPYNEQFF
D: .; size: .; V: TRBV29-1; J: TRBJ1-1; DNA: TGCAGCGTTGTACGGGCGGACCGGACCCACAGCCTTGAAGCTTTCTTT; CDR3: CSVVRADRTHSLEAFF
D: TRBD2; size: .; V: TRBV7-2; J: TRBJ2-3; DNA: TGTGCCAACAACCCGACTAGCGGGGTCACAGATACGCAGTATTTT; CDR3: CANNPTSGVTDTQYF
D: .; size: many; V: TRBV29-1; J: TRBJ1-2; DNA: TGCAGCGTTGTATCCGGGATTTATGGCTACACCTTC; CDR3: CSVVSGIYGYTF
D: TRBD1; size: .; V: TRBV5-1; J: TRBJ2-7; DNA: TGTGCCAGCAGCCCCAACAGGGGCGGGTCCTACGAGCAGTACTTC; CDR3: CASSPNRGGSYEQYF
D: TRBD1; size: .; V: TRBV30; J: TRBJ2-1; DNA: TGTGCCTGGGGGACAGGGTCCCATGAGCAGTTCTTC; CDR3: CAWGTGSHEQFF
D: .; size: .; V: TRBV9; J: TRBJ1-4; DNA: TGTGCCAGCAGTCGTGGAGGGGAGGATGAAAAACTGTTTTTT; CDR3: CASSRGGEDEKLFF
D: .; size: .; V: TRBV12-3/TRBV12-4; J: TRBJ2-5; DNA: TGTGCCAGCAGTCCCTCTTCGGCGCTATCGTACCAAGAGACCCAGTACTTC; CDR3: CASSPSSALSYQETQYF
D: .; size: few; V: TRBV5-5; J: TRBJ2-3; DNA: TGTGCCAGCAGCTTGTGGGGTGCGGGCACAGATACGCAGTATTTT; CDR3: CASSLWGAGTDTQYF
D: TRBD1; size: few; V: TRBV6-5; J: TRBJ1-1; DNA: TGTGCCAGCAGTGGATACGACAGGGCTGAAGCTTTCTTT; CDR3: CASSGYDRAEAFF
D: .; size: .; V: TRBV29-1; J: TRBJ2-1; DNA: TGCAGCGTTAGTACGGGGTACAATGAGCAGTTCTTC; CDR3: CSVSTGYNEQFF
D: .; size: .; V: TRBV15; J: TRBJ1-5; DNA: TGTGCCACCAGCAGAGATCATCCCACCGCCGATCAGCCCCAGCATTTT; CDR3: CATSRDHPTADQPQHF
D: TRBD2; size: .; V: TRBV6-2/TRBV6-3; J: TRBJ2-5; DNA: TGTGCCAGCAGTTACGGGGGTAGCGGGAGCCAGAAGACCCAGTACTTC; CDR3: CASSYGGSGSQKTQYF